This T cell receptor (beta chain) was recorded in a study of T-cell reconstitution after alpha-beta-depleted transplantation in children. CDR1 and CDR2 (germline): SQVTM, ANQGSEA. V lost 4 bases, J lost 1 base, and 8 bases lay in between. The CDR3 length is 13 residues. This clonotype showed up just a few times. Antigen: not known. Study-level findings and limits: Reportedly, alpha-beta T cells present about two months post-transplant originated from several hundred expanded clones of graft origin. Day-60 TCRbeta diversity that was high in some patients was derived from surviving recipient T cells and thymic progenitors. Fresh T-cell production supplied most of the T-cell counts and diversity seen one year after transplant.

Researchers prepared the TCRbeta library using unique molecular identifiers, the study reports. MiXCR, applied by TCRdb to the PCR reads, yields one record per CDR3 protein. Of around 580,000 distinct CDR3 sequences listed, roughly 23% are singletons. The chain combines TRBV29-1 with TRBJ1-3; D may be TRBD1 (5 bases). This material consisted of PBMCs, mostly from graft donor cells, taken 360 days after TCRalphabeta/CD19-depleted stem cell transplant. The sequence came from a boy in the first two years of life who had a stem cell transplant for acute myeloid leukemia, so the T cells may come from the graft donor. The DNA for the CDR3 is TGCAGCGTTGGGGACGGATCTGGAAACACCATATATTTT. Protein product: CSVGDGSGNTIYF.